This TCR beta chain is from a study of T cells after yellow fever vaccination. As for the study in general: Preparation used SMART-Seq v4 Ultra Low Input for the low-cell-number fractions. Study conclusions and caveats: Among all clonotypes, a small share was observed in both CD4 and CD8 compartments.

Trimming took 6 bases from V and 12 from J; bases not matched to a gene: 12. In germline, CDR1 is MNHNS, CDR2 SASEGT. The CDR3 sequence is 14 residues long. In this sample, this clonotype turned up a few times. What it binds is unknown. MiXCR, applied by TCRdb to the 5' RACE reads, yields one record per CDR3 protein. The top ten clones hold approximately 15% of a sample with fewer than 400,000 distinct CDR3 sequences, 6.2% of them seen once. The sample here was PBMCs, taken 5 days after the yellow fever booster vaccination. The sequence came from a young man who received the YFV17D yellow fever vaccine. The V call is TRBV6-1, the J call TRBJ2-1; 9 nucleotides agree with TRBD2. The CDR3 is CASRPGLALPGQFF. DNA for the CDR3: TGTGCCAGCAGGCCGGGACTAGCACTCCCGGGGCAGTTCTTC.